What follows are 14 T cell receptor beta chains derived from one specimen sequenced in a study of cytomegalovirus exposure and HLA in healthy donors. The method was immunoSEQ multiplex PCR; TCRdb's version includes in-frame clones alone and lacks a portion of them. The table shows over 150,000 clones, with roughly 90% occurring only once. The sequencing sample was made of PBMCs. All receptors derive from a woman aged 25-40 years in good health and CMV-seronegative.

This rearrangement joins TRBV27 to TRBJ2-2; D uncertain. Germline V lookup: CDR1 MNHEY, CDR2 SMNVEV (reference sequence). Trimming took 5 bases from V and 5 from J, leaving 15 bases between them. The CDR3 length is 15 residues. CDR3 region: CASSVLGRRTGELFF. The CDR3 bases are TGTGCCAGCAGTGTCCTTGGGCGGCGAACCGGGGAGCTGTTTTTT.

This clone appeared once. The chain combines TRBV4-3 with TRBJ1-2; D possibly corresponds to TRBD1 (5 bases). V was pared by 0 bases and J by 4 bases, with 15 bases between. The germline gives CDR1 LGHNA, CDR2 YSLEER. This CDR3 has 16 residues. The CDR3 protein is CASSQDWQGVPYGYTF. Here the CDR3 DNA reads TGCGCCAGCAGCCAAGATTGGCAGGGAGTTCCCTATGGCTACACCTTC.

This chain connects TRBV21-1 to TRBJ1-5; TRBD1 is taken as the D call from the table, unchecked against the DNA. TRBV21-1 is tagged as a pseudogene. CDR3 length equals 15 residues. The CDR3 coding sequence is TGTGCCAGCAGCAAAGGGGGACAGTCTAATCAGCCCCAGCATTTT. This codes for CASSKGGQSNQPQHF.

This chain links TRBV7-9 with TRBJ2-6; the D is unclear. Per the germline V gene, CDR1 is SEHNR and CDR2 is FQNEAQ (reference sequence). V was shortened by 3 bases and J by 2 bases, with 11 bases between the two germline ends. The CDR3 has 16 amino acids. CDR3 amino acids: CASSFLQFTGANVLTF. As DNA, the CDR3 is TGTGCCAGCAGCTTCTTACAGTTTACTGGGGCCAACGTCCTGACTTTC.

About this clone: The conserved phenylalanine or tryptophan normally closing the CDR3 is absent here, so this likely arose from a read error. It is unclear where the CDR3 begins or ends on the DNA, so no DNA is shown, and the CDR3 is as TCRdb lists it. This chain links TRBV21-1 with TRBJ2-7; no check of the table's D call, TRBD2, against the DNA was made. TRBV21-1 is termed a pseudogene. Counting both end residues, the CDR3 totals 11 amino acids. CDR3 sequence reads: CASSLRVSGAI.

V and J are TRBV15 and TRBJ1-5; 8 bases are shared with TRBD1. CDR3 length equals 16 residues. The trim removed 3 bases at V and 5 bases at J, leaving 9 bases unmatched. Germline V gene lookup returns CDR1 LNHNV and CDR2 YYDKDF (reference sequence). CDR3 in amino acids: CATSSFSGQVYQPQHF. The CDR3 coding sequence is TGTGCCACCAGCAGTTTTTCGGGACAGGTCTATCAGCCCCAGCATTTT.

The V call is TRBV4-3, the J call TRBJ2-2, with D possibly being TRBD1 or TRBD2 (5 bases each). Trimming removed 0 bases from V and 3 bases from J, with 14 bases in between. There are 17 residues in the CDR3. CDR1 is LGHNA and CDR2 is YSLEER in the germline V gene. CDR3 sequence: CASSQDLLGTYTGELFF. The CDR3, as DNA: TGCGCCAGCAGCCAAGATCTTCTAGGGACCTACACCGGGGAGCTGTTTTTT.

The rearrangement joins TRBV28 to TRBJ2-5; unclear D gene. The CDR3 is 14 amino acids. V lost 1 base and J 2 bases, leaving 8 bases between the germline ends. CDR1 is MDHEN and CDR2 is SYDVKM in the germline V gene. Written as DNA, the CDR3 is TGTGCCAGCAGTTTATTGGTAGGGCAAGAGACCCAGTACTTC. This codes for CASSLLVGQETQYF.

The chain links TRBV30 to TRBJ1-5; the D gene is possibly TRBD1 (6 bases). Trimming took off 2 bases at V and 6 bases at J, with 17 bases between the two ends. CDR3 length: 15 amino acids. The germline CDR1 and CDR2 sequences are GTSNPN and SVGIG (reference sequence). The CDR3 spells CAWSTQGTGSQPQHF. The CDR3 DNA sequence: TGTGCCTGGAGTACCCAGGGTACAGGGAGTCAGCCCCAGCATTTT.

Note on this clone: The sample contains more than one DNA sequence encoding this CDR3. The rearrangement links TRBV4-1 to TRBJ2-5; 8 bases fit TRBD1. CDR3 length: 16 residues. The V and J ends lost 0 bases and 3 bases, in that order; junction bases with no gene match: 6. Germline assignment: CDR1 MGHRA and CDR2 YSYEKL. The CDR3 here is CASSQDGTGEKETQYF. DNA of the CDR3: TGCGCCAGCAGCCAAGACGGGACAGGTGAAAAAGAGACCCAGTACTTC.

This chain connects TRBV5-5 to TRBJ1-5, with 7 nucleotides matching TRBD1. Germline CDR1 SGHKS, CDR2 YYEKEE (reference sequence). V lost 2 bases, J lost 3 bases, and 2 bases stayed unmatched. CDR3 length: 14 amino acids. The CDR3: CASSLGTVNQPQHF. The CDR3 nucleotides are TGTGCCAGCAGCTTAGGGACAGTCAATCAGCCCCAGCATTTT.

This clone was seen a handful of times. The V and J genes are TRBV2 and TRBJ1-5; perhaps TRBD1 as D (5 bases). This CDR3 contains 13 residues. Germline values: CDR1 SNHLY, CDR2 FYNNEI. Deletions cut 1 base from V and 9 bases from J, with 10 bases between. The CDR3 bases are TGTGCCAGCAGTGAAGGGGGGTCTACGCCCCAGCATTTT. It yields the protein CASSEGGSTPQHF. The whole variable domain, filled in from reference TRBV2 and TRBJ1-5, reads EPEVTQTPSHQVTQMGQEVILRCVPISNHLYFYWYRQILGQKVEFLVSFYNNEISEKSEIFDDQFSVERPDGSNFTLKIRSTKLEDSAMYFCASSEGGSTPQHFGDGTRLSIL.

The V gene is TRBV2, the J gene TRBJ2-1; D is possibly TRBD2 (6 bases). In germline, CDR1 is SNHLY, CDR2 FYNNEI. Trimming took off 1 base at V and 3 bases at J, with 13 bases between the two ends. The CDR3 sequence is 16 residues long. The CDR3 DNA follows: TGTGCCAGCAGTGAAGTCGGGGGTGGGAACTACAATGAGCAGTTCTTC. Its translation: CASSEVGGGNYNEQFF. The full variable domain, in which reference TRBV2 and TRBJ2-1 provide the parts outside the CDR3, is EPEVTQTPSHQVTQMGQEVILRCVPISNHLYFYWYRQILGQKVEFLVSFYNNEISEKSEIFDDQFSVERPDGSNFTLKIRSTKLEDSAMYFCASSEVGGGNYNEQFFGPGTRLTVL.

The rearrangement joins TRBV5-6 to TRBJ2-2; unclear D gene. This CDR3 has 16 amino acids. Trimming stripped 3 bases from V and 0 bases from J, with 12 bases between. The V gene's germline CDR1 is SGHDT and CDR2 YYEEEE. CDR3 loop: CASSSGHLANTGELFF. Here the CDR3 DNA reads TGTGCCAGCAGCTCAGGTCACCTGGCGAACACCGGGGAGCTGTTTTTT. The full variable domain, in which reference TRBV5-6 and TRBJ2-2 provide the parts outside the CDR3, is DAGVTQSPTHLIKTRGQQVTLRCSPKSGHDTVSWYQQALGQGPQFIFQYYEEEERQRGNFPDRFSGHQFPNYSSELNVNALLLGDSALYLCASSSGHLANTGELFFGEGSRLTVL.